This paragraph reports one TCR beta chain. The donors, nominally healthy at sampling, likely had unrecorded immune exposures. The sample comes from a study of cytomegalovirus exposure and HLA in healthy donors. The germline V gene has CDR1 MNHEY and CDR2 SVGAGI. Unmatched junction bases numbered 5, after V lost 5 bases and J lost 4 bases. The CDR3 is 15 residues long. PCR used 60 Vbeta primers and 13 Jbeta primers. Repertoires were generated with immunoSEQ multiplex PCR, while TCRdb's copy carries only in-frame clones and drops some. The repertoire includes about 140,000 clones, roughly 80% of them detected once, and about 3.9% sits in the top ten.

V usage is TRBV6-5 and J usage is TRBJ1-4, with TRBD1 matching 9 bases. The material sequenced was PBMCs. The clonotype comes from a man in his forties in good health and CMV-seropositive. CDR3 sequence: CASSAGTGLNEKLFF. The CDR3 nucleotides are TGTGCCAGCAGTGCCGGGACAGGGCTTAATGAAAAACTGTTTTTT.